This T cell receptor beta chain was identified during a study of T cell responses to AZD1222 COVID-19 vaccine. Study summary: Second-dose intervals of approximately 4 or approximately 12 weeks were pooled. Study outcomes and limitations: Across spike, vaccine-associated CD4 TCRs were found, dominant at 160-218 and 743-854. A mostly white British donor set with more females was recruited, and clonal diversity was possibly underestimated.

As for this clone: Its antigen is as yet unknown.

Trimming at V came to 1 base and at J to 5 bases, leaving 5 bases not matched to a gene. The CDR3 is 15 amino acids. Germline V gene sequence: CDR1 MNHNS, CDR2 SASEGT. Repertoires were generated with immunoSEQ multiplex PCR, while TCRdb's copy carries only in-frame clones and drops some. The table shows around 150,000 clones, with roughly 90% occurring only once. The sample consisted of peripheral blood, taken on day 0 of AZD1222 vaccination. The V and J genes are TRBV6-1 and TRBJ2-3; the match to TRBD1 covers 8 bases. The TCR comes from an adult in good health. The CDR3 nucleotides are TGTGCCAGCAGTGAAGGTCCAGGGGGCGGAGATACGCAGTATTTT. Its translation: CASSEGPGGGDTQYF.